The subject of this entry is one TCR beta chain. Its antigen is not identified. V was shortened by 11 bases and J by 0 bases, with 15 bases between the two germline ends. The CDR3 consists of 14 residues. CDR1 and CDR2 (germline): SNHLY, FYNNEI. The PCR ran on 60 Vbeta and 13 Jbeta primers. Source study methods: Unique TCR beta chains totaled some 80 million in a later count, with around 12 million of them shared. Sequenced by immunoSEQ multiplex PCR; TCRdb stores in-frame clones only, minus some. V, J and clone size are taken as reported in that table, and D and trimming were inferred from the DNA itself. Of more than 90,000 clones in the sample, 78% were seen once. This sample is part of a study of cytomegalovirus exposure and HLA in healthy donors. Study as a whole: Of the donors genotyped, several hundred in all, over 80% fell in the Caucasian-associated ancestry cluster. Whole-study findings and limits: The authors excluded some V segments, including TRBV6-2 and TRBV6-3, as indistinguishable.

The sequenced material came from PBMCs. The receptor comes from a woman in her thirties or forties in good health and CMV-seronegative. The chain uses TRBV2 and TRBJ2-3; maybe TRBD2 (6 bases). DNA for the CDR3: TGTGCCTGTATGCGAGGAGGGAGCACAGATACGCAGTATTTT. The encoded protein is CACMRGGSTDTQYF.